The entry that follows covers one T cell receptor beta chain sequence. This specimen comes from a study of blood T cell repertoires in COVID-19. Authors' methods: Amplification of reference gene primers provided the estimated nucleated cell counts. Measured with immunoSEQ multiplex PCR; TCRdb has only the in-frame clones, and not every one. The DNA was the basis for D and trimming; V, J and clone size are from that table. The profile covers 170,000 or so clones, with approximately 87% appearing a single time and just under 0.9% taken by the ten largest. CDR1 SGHTS and CDR2 YDEGEE come from the germline V gene. Deletions cut 1 base from V and 0 bases from J, with 5 bases between. CDR3 length: 15 amino acids.

The chain recombines TRBV5-8 with TRBJ1-6, with D possibly being TRBD1 (5 bases). The receptor comes from a woman younger than 35 who had recovered from COVID-19. The sequenced material came from peripheral blood. CDR3 nucleotides: TGTGCCAGCAGCTTGACAGGCTCCTATAATTCACCCCTCCACTTT. As protein: CASSLTGSYNSPLHF.